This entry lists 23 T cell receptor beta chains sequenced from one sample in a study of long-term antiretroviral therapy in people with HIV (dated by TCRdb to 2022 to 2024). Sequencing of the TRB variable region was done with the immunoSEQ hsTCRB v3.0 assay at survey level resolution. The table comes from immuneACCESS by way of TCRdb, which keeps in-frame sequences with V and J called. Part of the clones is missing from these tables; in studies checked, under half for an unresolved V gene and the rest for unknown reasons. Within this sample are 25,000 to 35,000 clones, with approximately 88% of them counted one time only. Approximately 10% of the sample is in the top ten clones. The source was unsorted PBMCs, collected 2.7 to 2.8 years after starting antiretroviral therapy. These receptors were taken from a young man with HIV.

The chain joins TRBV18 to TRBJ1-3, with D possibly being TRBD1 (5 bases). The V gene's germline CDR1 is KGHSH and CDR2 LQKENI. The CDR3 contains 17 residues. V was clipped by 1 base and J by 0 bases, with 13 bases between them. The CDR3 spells CASSPLLGGGSGNTIYF. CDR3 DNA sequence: TGTGCCAGCTCACCACTCCTTGGCGGGGGCTCTGGAAACACCATATATTTT. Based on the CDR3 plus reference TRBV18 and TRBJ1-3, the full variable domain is NAGVMQNPRHLVRRRGQEARLRCSPMKGHSHVYWYRQLPEEGLKFMVYLQKENIIDESGMPKERFSAEFPKEGPSILRIQQVVRGDSAAYFCASSPLLGGGSGNTIYFGEGSWLTVV.

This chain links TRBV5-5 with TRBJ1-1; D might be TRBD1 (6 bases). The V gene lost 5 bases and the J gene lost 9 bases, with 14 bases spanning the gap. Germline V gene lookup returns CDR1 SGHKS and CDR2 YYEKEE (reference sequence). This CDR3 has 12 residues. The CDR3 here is CASRRTEKKAFF. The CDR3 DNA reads TGTGCCAGCAGGCGGACAGAAAAAAAAGCTTTCTTT.

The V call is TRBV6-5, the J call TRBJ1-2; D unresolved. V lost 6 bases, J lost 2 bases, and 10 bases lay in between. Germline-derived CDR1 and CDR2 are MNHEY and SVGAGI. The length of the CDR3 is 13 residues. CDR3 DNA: TGTGCCAGCAGCCCGGGAGGGAACTATGGCTACACCTTC. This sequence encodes CASSPGGNYGYTF.

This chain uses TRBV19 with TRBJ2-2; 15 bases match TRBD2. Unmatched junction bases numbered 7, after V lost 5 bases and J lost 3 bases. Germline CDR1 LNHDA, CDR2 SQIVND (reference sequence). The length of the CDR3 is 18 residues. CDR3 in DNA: TGTGCCAGTAGTCCGGGACTAGCGGGAGGTAGGGACACCGGGGAGCTGTTTTTT. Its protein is CASSPGLAGGRDTGELFF.

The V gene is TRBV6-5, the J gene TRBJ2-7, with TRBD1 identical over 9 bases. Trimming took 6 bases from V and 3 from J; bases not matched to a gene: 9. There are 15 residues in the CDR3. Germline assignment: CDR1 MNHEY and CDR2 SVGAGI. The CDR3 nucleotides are TGTGCCAGCAGACCGGGGACAGGGAGGGTCTACGAGCAGTACTTC. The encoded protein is CASRPGTGRVYEQYF.

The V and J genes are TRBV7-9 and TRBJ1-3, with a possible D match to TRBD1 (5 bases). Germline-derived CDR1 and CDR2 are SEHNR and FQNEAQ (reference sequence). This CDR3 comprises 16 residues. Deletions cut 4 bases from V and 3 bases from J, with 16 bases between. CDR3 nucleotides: TGTGCCAGCAGCTCCCTCAGGGTGACGAATGGAAACACCATATATTTT. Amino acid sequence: CASSSLRVTNGNTIYF.

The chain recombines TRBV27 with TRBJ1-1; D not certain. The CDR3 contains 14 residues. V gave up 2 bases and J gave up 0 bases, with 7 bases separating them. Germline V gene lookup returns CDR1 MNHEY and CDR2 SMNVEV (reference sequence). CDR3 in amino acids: CASSLNSLNTEAFF. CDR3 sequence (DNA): TGTGCCAGCAGTTTAAACAGCCTGAACACTGAAGCTTTCTTT.

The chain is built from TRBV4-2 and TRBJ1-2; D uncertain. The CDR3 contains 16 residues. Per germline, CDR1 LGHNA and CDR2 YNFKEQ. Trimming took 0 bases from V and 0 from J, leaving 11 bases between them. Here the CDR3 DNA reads TGTGCCAGCAGCCAAGATGTGGGCAGAGCTAACTATGGCTACACCTTC. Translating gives CASSQDVGRANYGYTF.

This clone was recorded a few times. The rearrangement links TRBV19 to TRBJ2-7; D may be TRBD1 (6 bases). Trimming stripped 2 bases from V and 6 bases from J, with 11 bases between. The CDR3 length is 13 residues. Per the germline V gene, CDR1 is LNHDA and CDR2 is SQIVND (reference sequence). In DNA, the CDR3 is TGTGCCAGTAGTATAACCCCAGGGGCCGAGCAGTACTTC. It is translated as CASSITPGAEQYF.

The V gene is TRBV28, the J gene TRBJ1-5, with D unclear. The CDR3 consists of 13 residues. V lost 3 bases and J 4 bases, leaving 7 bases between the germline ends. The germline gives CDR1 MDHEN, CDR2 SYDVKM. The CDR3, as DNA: TGTGCCAGCAGTTTTACCCGGAATCAGCCCCAGCATTTT. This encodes CASSFTRNQPQHF.

The CDR3 DNA reads as TGTGCCAGCAGCTCCCCCCCGGGCCTCGAGCAGTACTTC. It specifies CASSSPPGLEQYF. This chain joins TRBV6-5 and TRBJ2-7; D not certain. V lost 6 bases, J lost 6 bases, and 15 bases lay in between. Germline V lookup: CDR1 MNHEY, CDR2 SVGAGI. The CDR3 sequence is 13 residues long.

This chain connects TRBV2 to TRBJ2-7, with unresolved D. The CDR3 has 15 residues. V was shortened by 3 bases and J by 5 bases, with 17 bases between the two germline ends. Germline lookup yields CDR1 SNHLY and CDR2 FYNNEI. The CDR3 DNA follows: TGTGCCAGCAGTGATGGGTTAGTGGGGTCCAACGAGCAGTACTTC. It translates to CASSDGLVGSNEQYF.

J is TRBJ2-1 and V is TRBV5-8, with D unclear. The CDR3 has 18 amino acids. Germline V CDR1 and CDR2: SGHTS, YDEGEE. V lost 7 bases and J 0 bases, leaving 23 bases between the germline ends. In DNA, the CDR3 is TGTGCCAGCTTCCGGTACGGGCAGATTGAATTCTCCTACAATGAGCAGTTCTTC. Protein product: CASFRYGQIEFSYNEQFF.

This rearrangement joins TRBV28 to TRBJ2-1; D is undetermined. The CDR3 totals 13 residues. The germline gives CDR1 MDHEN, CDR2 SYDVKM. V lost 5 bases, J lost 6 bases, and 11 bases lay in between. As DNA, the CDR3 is TGTGCCAGCAGTATCCTGTCGCCCAATGAGCAGTTCTTC. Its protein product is CASSILSPNEQFF.

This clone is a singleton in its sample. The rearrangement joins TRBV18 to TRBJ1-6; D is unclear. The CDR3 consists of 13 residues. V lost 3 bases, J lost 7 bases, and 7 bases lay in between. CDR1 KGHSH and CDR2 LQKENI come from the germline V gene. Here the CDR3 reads CASSPGANSPLHF. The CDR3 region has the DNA TGTGCCAGCTCACCTGGAGCAAATTCACCCCTCCACTTT.

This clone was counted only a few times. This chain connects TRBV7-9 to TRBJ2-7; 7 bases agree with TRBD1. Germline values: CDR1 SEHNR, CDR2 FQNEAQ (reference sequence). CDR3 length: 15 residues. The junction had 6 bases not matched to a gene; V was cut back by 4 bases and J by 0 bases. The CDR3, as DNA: TGTGCCAGCAGCTACAAACAGGGGAGCTCCTACGAGCAGTACTTC. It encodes CASSYKQGSSYEQYF.

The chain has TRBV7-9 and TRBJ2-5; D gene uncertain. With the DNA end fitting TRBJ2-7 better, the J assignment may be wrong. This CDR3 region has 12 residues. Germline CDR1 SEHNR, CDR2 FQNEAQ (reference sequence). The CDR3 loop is CASRSDQYEQYF. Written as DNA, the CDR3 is TGTGCCAGCAGGTCGGACCAGTACGAGCAGTACTTC.

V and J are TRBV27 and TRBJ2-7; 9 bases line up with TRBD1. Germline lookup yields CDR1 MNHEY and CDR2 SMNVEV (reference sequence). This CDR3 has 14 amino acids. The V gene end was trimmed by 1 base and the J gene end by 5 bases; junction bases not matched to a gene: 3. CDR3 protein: CASSLYTGGDEQYF. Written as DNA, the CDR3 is TGTGCCAGCAGTTTATACACAGGGGGCGACGAGCAGTACTTC.

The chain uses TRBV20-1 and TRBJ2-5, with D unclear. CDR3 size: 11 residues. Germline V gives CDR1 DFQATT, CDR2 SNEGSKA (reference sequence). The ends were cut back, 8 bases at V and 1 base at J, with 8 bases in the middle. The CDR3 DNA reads TGCAGTAAACTGCTCCAAGAGACCCAGTACTTC. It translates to CSKLLQETQYF.

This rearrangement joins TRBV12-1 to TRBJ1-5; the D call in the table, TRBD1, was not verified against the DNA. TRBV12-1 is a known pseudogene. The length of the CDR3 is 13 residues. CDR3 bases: TGTGCCAGCACGGACAGGGTGAGTCAGCCCCAGCATTTT. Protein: CASTDRVSQPQHF.

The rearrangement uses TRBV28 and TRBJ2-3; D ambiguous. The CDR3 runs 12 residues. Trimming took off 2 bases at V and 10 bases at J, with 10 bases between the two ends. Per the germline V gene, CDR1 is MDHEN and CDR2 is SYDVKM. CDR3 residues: CASSLLRIAQYF. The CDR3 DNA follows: TGTGCCAGCAGTTTACTAAGAATTGCGCAGTATTTT.

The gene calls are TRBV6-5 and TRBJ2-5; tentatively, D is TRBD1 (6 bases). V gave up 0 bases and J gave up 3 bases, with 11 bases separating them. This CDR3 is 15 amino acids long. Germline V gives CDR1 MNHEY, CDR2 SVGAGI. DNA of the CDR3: TGTGCCAGCAGTTACTCGATTACAGGGAAAGAGACCCAGTACTTC. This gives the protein CASSYSITGKETQYF.

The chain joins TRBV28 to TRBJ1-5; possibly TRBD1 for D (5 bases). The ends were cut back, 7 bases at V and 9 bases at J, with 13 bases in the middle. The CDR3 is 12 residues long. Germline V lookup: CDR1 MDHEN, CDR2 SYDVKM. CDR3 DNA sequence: TGTGCCAGCAATATCCCGGGACGGCCCCAGCATTTT. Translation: CASNIPGRPQHF.